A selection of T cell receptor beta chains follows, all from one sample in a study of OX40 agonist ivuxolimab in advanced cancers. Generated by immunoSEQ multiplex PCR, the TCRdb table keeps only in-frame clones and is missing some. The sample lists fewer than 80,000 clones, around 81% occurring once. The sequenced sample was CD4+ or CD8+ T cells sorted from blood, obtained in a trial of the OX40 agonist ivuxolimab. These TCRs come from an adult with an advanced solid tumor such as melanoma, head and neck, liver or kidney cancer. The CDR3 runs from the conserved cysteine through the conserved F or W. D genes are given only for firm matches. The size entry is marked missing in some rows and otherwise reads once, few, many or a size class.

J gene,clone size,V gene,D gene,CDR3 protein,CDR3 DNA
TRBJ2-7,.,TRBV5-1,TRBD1,CASSLGDRVPGYEQYF,TGCGCCAGCAGCTTGGGGGACAGGGTACCGGGCTACGAGCAGTACTTC
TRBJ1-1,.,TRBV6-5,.,CASSYNARGFNTEAFF,TGTGCCAGCAGTTACAACGCTCGGGGGTTTAACACTGAAGCTTTCTTT
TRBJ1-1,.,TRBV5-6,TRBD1,CASSWRTGFSNTEAFF,TGTGCCAGCAGCTGGAGGACAGGCTTTTCGAACACTGAAGCTTTCTTT
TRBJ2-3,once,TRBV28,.,CASSLLQNSQTDTQYF,TGTGCCAGCAGTTTATTACAGAACAGCCAAACAGATACGCAGTATTTT
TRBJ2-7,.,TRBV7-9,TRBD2,CASSPGGGIPLEQYF,TGTGCCAGCAGCCCGGGGGGAGGAATTCCCCTAGAGCAGTACTTC
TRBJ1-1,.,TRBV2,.,CASNQGNTEAFF,TGTGCCAGTAACCAGGGGAACACTGAAGCTTTCTTT
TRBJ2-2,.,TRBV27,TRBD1,CASSMDRSNGELFF,TGTGCCAGCAGCATGGACAGGTCAAACGGGGAGCTGTTTTTT
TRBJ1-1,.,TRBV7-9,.,CASSPAVGTEAFF,TGTGCCAGCAGCCCGGCGGTCGGCACTGAAGCTTTCTTT
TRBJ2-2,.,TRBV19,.,CASIEGSDTGELFF,TGTGCCAGTATTGAGGGTTCGGACACCGGGGAGCTGTTTTTT
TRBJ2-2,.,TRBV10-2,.,CASSDPPNTGELFF,TGCGCCAGCAGTGACCCTCCCAACACCGGGGAGCTGTTTTTT
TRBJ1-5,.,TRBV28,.,CASKDSNQPQHF,TGTGCCAGCAAGGATAGCAATCAGCCCCAGCATTTT
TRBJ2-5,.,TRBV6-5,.,CASSYSNRGAGETQYF,TGTGCCAGCAGTTACTCGAACAGGGGAGCGGGGGAGACCCAGTACTTC
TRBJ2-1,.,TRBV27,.,CASSFLLRGNEQFF,TGTGCCAGCAGTTTTCTCCTCCGGGGAAATGAGCAGTTCTTC
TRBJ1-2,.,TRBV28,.,CASTLGSLYYGYTF,TGTGCCAGCACCTTAGGTTCGTTGTACTATGGCTACACCTTC
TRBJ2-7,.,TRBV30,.,CAWSVVSASEQYF,TGTGCCTGGAGCGTAGTATCAGCGTCGGAGCAGTACTTC
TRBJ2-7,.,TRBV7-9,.,CASSRDISYEQYF,TGTGCCAGCAGCCGGGACATCTCCTACGAGCAGTACTTC
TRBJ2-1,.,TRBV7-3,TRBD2,CASSFPPVSGPSSYNEQFF,TGTGCCAGCAGCTTCCCTCCGGTTAGCGGGCCCAGCTCCTACAATGAGCAGTTCTTC